The 29 T cell receptor beta chains below were found in one sample sequenced in a study of blood T cell repertoires in COVID-19. TCRdb's table, derived via immunoSEQ multiplex PCR, lists solely in-frame clones and lacks some. Altogether about 180,000 clones are present, 80% to 85% being singletons, with the ten largest covering about 8.3%. The sequencing input was peripheral blood. The receptors were sampled from a woman between 70 and 85 years old with COVID-19, enrolled during active disease.

This clone showed up just once. The chain employs TRBV7-2 and TRBJ2-7; D is unresolved. The CDR3 has 15 amino acids. Between the trimmed V and J ends, which lost 0 bases and 2 bases, there was a span of 11 bases. Per the germline V gene, CDR1 is SGHTA and CDR2 is FQGNSA. CDR3 sequence: CASSLATTVPYEQYF. The DNA of the CDR3 is TGTGCCAGCAGCTTAGCGACAACAGTCCCCTACGAGCAGTACTTC.

The rearrangement uses TRBV5-5 and TRBJ1-3, with 11 nucleotides matching TRBD1. The germline gives CDR1 SGHKS, CDR2 YYEKEE (reference sequence). The CDR3 spans 17 residues. The V gene end was trimmed by 5 bases and the J gene end by 3 bases; junction bases not matched to a gene: 10. This CDR3 reads CASSPTGTGGDGNTIYF. The CDR3 DNA follows: TGTGCCAGCAGTCCAACCGGGACAGGGGGAGATGGAAACACCATATATTTT.

The chain couples TRBV5-4 to TRBJ2-3; the match to TRBD2 covers 9 bases. The CDR3 has 16 amino acids. Germline V gene data show CDR1 as SGHNT and CDR2 as YYREEE (reference sequence). The V segment lost 4 bases and the J segment 1 base; nucleotides outside the gene matches: 7. CDR3 amino acids: CASSPGTSRRTDTQYF. The CDR3 region has the DNA TGTGCCAGCAGCCCGGGGACTAGCCGTCGCACAGATACGCAGTATTTT.

The CDR3 bases are TGTGCCAGCTCACTTGCCGGGACATCGAATGAAAAACTGTTTTTT. Protein sequence: CASSLAGTSNEKLFF. This chain links TRBV18 with TRBJ1-4; TRBD1 might be the D (6 bases). Germline lookup yields CDR1 KGHSH and CDR2 LQKENI. The CDR3 totals 15 residues. Trimming took 4 bases from V and 5 from J, leaving 14 bases between them.

This clone was counted a single time. The chain has TRBV18 and TRBJ2-7; D unclear. Germline values: CDR1 KGHSH, CDR2 LQKENI. V lost 3 bases to trimming and J lost 1 base, with 7 bases between them. The CDR3 spans 13 residues. CDR3 protein: CASSPTDSYEQYF. The CDR3 nucleotides are TGTGCCAGCTCACCGACTGATTCCTACGAGCAGTACTTC.

This clone was seen a few times. This chain joins TRBV7-2 and TRBJ2-2; a possible D gene is TRBD2 (5 bases). The CDR3 is 16 amino acids. Germline CDR1 and CDR2: SGHTA and FQGNSA. V lost 1 base and J lost 1, with 10 bases in between. CDR3: CASSLGGGLNTGELFF. Written as DNA, the CDR3 is TGTGCCAGCAGCTTAGGTGGCGGGCTGAACACCGGGGAGCTGTTTTTT.

V usage is TRBV6-5 and J usage is TRBJ1-1; TRBD1 might be the D (5 bases). The length of the CDR3 is 14 residues. Germline V gene sequence: CDR1 MNHEY, CDR2 SVGAGI. V shed 2 bases and J shed 2 bases, with 9 bases lying between them. CDR3 amino acids: CASSYPTVNTEAFF. The DNA of the CDR3 is TGTGCCAGCAGTTACCCGACAGTTAACACTGAAGCTTTCTTT.

The chain uses TRBV9 and TRBJ1-6; a possible D gene is TRBD1 (5 bases). This CDR3 region has 15 residues. The germline V gene has CDR1 SGDLS and CDR2 YYNGEE. Trimming pared 3 bases from V and 4 bases from J, leaving 11 bases between. The CDR3 DNA reads TGTGCCAGCAGCGGAGCAGGGCGATATAATTCACCCCTCCACTTT. Residues: CASSGAGRYNSPLHF.

J is TRBJ1-1 and V is TRBV7-9; TRBD1 matches 9 bases. This CDR3 has 12 residues. Looked up from germline, CDR1 is SEHNR and CDR2 is FQNEAQ (reference sequence). V was pared by 3 bases and J by 11 bases, with 4 bases of the junction left unmatched. CDR3 in DNA: TGTGCCAGCAGCTTTCCCGGGACAGGGGCTTTCTTT. It translates to CASSFPGTGAFF.

CDR3 region: CAWSETGVAKLFF. Here the CDR3 DNA reads TGTGCCTGGAGTGAAACAGGGGTGGCAAAACTGTTTTTT. The chain couples TRBV30 to TRBJ1-4; 7 bases match TRBD1. The J segment lost 10 bases and the V segment lost 1 base, leaving 6 bases of the junction unmatched. The CDR3 loop spans 13 amino acids. Germline CDR1 is GTSNPN and CDR2 is SVGIG (reference sequence).

The chain links TRBV5-5 to TRBJ1-2; 7 bases fit TRBD1. In germline, CDR1 is SGHKS, CDR2 YYEKEE (reference sequence). This CDR3 contains 15 residues. Trimming cost V 0 bases and J 4 bases; bases outside gene matches: 6. The CDR3 reads CASSLARTGGYGYTF. CDR3 DNA sequence: TGTGCCAGCAGCTTGGCCAGGACAGGCGGCTATGGCTACACCTTC.

The chain carries TRBV12-3 or TRBV12-4 and TRBJ1-1; no firm D call. The CDR3 is 11 amino acids. V shed 8 bases and J shed 1 base, with 5 bases lying between them. This CDR3 is CASGRNTEAFF. CDR3 bases: TGTGCCAGCGGGAGGAACACTGAAGCTTTCTTT.

The chain has TRBV24-1 and TRBJ2-1; 8 positions match TRBD1. The CDR3 totals 14 residues. V was pared by 3 bases and J by 10 bases, with 7 bases of the junction left unmatched. The germline CDR1 and CDR2 sequences are KGHDR and SFDVKD. This chain's CDR3 is CATSDPDRAWEQFF. The CDR3, as DNA: TGTGCCACCAGTGATCCGGACAGGGCCTGGGAGCAGTTCTTC.

This sequence joins TRBV6-5 and TRBJ1-4; D is possibly TRBD1 (6 bases). Germline V gene lookup returns CDR1 MNHEY and CDR2 SVGAGI. The CDR3 has 15 residues. V lost 2 bases and J lost 5, with 12 bases in between. The CDR3 protein is CASSYNRQGNEKLFF. CDR3 sequence (DNA): TGTGCCAGCAGTTACAATCGGCAGGGGAATGAAAAACTGTTTTTT.

The chain employs TRBV6-1 and TRBJ1-2; 7 bases map to TRBD1. V was clipped by 1 base and J by 4 bases; unmatched bases: 12. From germline, CDR1 is MNHNS and CDR2 SASEGT. CDR3 length: 17 amino acids. Here the CDR3 reads CASSEGGTVRRGYGYTF. Here the CDR3 DNA reads TGTGCCAGCAGTGAAGGGGGGACAGTTCGTCGAGGCTATGGCTACACCTTC.

The table lists this clone with a few counts. The chain carries TRBV3-1 (or the pseudogene TRBV3-2) and TRBJ1-2; 9 bases agree with TRBD1. Germline V gene data show CDR1 as LGHDT and CDR2 as YNNKEL (reference sequence). Unmatched junction bases numbered 11, after V lost 1 base and J lost 8 bases. This CDR3 is built from 16 residues. CDR3 amino acids: CASSQGVTGGRGGYTF. The CDR3 nucleotides read TGTGCCAGCAGCCAAGGTGTGACAGGGGGACGGGGCGGCTACACCTTC.

The chain is built from TRBV5-4 and TRBJ2-5; TRBD2 is a possible D gene (6 bases). V gave up 4 bases and J gave up 1 base, with 20 bases separating them. Germline assignment: CDR1 SGHNT and CDR2 YYREEE (reference sequence). The CDR3 loop spans 17 amino acids. The CDR3 spells CASSGGLGGTIQETQYF. DNA of the CDR3: TGTGCCAGCAGCGGGGGACTGGGCGGGACCATCCAAGAGACCCAGTACTTC.

The chain links TRBV6-6 to TRBJ1-4; D unresolved. With 2 bases removed from V and 10 bases from J, the gap between germline ends came to 11 bases. The CDR3 is made up of 13 amino acids. The germline V gene has CDR1 MNHNY and CDR2 SVGAGI (reference sequence). Here the CDR3 reads CASSYDSGIKLFF. Written as DNA, the CDR3 is TGTGCCAGCAGTTACGACTCTGGAATAAAACTGTTTTTT.

This chain connects TRBV10-3 to TRBJ2-2; TRBD1 agrees at 10 bases. The CDR3 runs to 16 residues. V lost 5 bases and J lost 5; bases outside the gene matches: 8. CDR1 and CDR2 (germline): ENHRY, SYGVKD. For the CDR3, the DNA is TGTGCCATCAGTCCCGGGACAGGGGAGATTACCGGGGAGCTGTTTTTT. Protein product: CAISPGTGEITGELFF.

The chain carries TRBV6-5 and TRBJ1-2, with 12 bases identical to TRBD1. This CDR3 comprises 15 residues. V lost 5 bases, J lost 4 bases, and 5 bases stayed unmatched. CDR1 MNHEY and CDR2 SVGAGI come from the germline V gene. This CDR3 is CASSPGQGATYGYTF. The CDR3 nucleotides read TGTGCCAGCAGTCCGGGACAGGGGGCGACCTATGGCTACACCTTC.

The chain links TRBV3-1 (or the pseudogene TRBV3-2) to TRBJ2-2; D possibly corresponds to TRBD1 (6 bases). The V gene lost 4 bases and the J gene lost 6 bases, with 15 bases spanning the gap. Per the germline V gene, CDR1 is LGHDT and CDR2 is YNNKEL (reference sequence). The CDR3 covers 15 residues. The CDR3: CASSPYRTGPGELFF. In DNA, the CDR3 is TGTGCCAGCAGCCCGTACCGTACAGGGCCCGGGGAGCTGTTTTTT.

This chain joins TRBV24-1 and TRBJ2-1; perhaps TRBD1 as D (6 bases). Germline V lookup: CDR1 KGHDR, CDR2 SFDVKD. The CDR3 loop spans 17 amino acids. The V end was cut by 3 bases, the J end by 3 bases, with 17 bases between. Written as DNA, the CDR3 is TGTGCCACCAGTGATCCCACGACAGGAACCAACTACAATGAGCAGTTCTTC. Residues: CATSDPTTGTNYNEQFF.

V is TRBV5-4 and J is TRBJ1-2; 9 bases are a match to TRBD1. V shed 1 base, J shed 7 bases, and the junction held 8 bases outside the gene matches. Germline CDR1 is SGHNT and CDR2 is YYREEE (reference sequence). This CDR3 is 15 amino acids long. As DNA, the CDR3 is TGTGCCAGCAGCTTGCCGGGACAGGGAATTAGTGGCTACACCTTC. Residues: CASSLPGQGISGYTF.

This clone was detected only once. The CDR3 sequence is CASSVLAPRPSSYEQYF. The CDR3 DNA sequence: TGTGCCAGCAGTGTCTTAGCCCCAAGGCCCAGCTCCTACGAGCAGTACTTC. This chain connects TRBV6-1 to TRBJ2-7; D remains unclear. The CDR3 runs to 17 residues. CDR1 is MNHNS, CDR2 SASEGT, per germline. Trimming removed 4 bases at V and 0 bases at J, with 19 bases between.

The chain couples TRBV6-2 or TRBV6-3 to TRBJ2-7; 11 bases agree with TRBD2. Germline loops: CDR1 MNHEY, CDR2 SVGEGT. V shed 4 bases, J shed 3 bases, and the junction held 5 bases outside the gene matches. This CDR3 is built from 15 residues. The CDR3 nucleotides read TGTGCCAGCAGTTTAGGGACTAGCGGCTTCTACGAGCAGTACTTC. As protein: CASSLGTSGFYEQYF.

The chain links TRBV12-3 or TRBV12-4 to TRBJ1-4, with a tentative D call TRBD1 (5 bases). CDR3 length: 11 amino acids. V was pared by 5 bases and J by 12 bases, with 10 bases between. CDR3 residues: CASSRGGELFF. The CDR3 coding sequence is TGTGCCAGCAGTAGGGGCGGGGAACTGTTTTTT.

This rearrangement joins TRBV2 to TRBJ1-1; TRBD1 is a possible D gene (6 bases). CDR1 is SNHLY, CDR2 FYNNEI, per germline. The CDR3 runs to 12 residues. Trimming shortened V by 5 bases and J by 5 bases, and 9 bases separated the two germline ends. DNA of the CDR3: TGTGCCAGCAGTCCACAGGGAACTGAAGCTTTCTTT. Translating it yields CASSPQGTEAFF. Supplemented by reference TRBV2 and TRBJ1-1, the full variable domain reads EPEVTQTPSHQVTQMGQEVILRCVPISNHLYFYWYRQILGQKVEFLVSFYNNEISEKSEIFDDQFSVERPDGSNFTLKIRSTKLEDSAMYFCASSPQGTEAFFGQGTRLTVV.

The chain links TRBV24-1 to TRBJ1-2; 9 positions match TRBD1. This CDR3 has 15 residues. Germline CDR1 KGHDR, CDR2 SFDVKD. Trimming cost V 4 bases and J 8 bases; bases outside gene matches: 10. Here the CDR3 reads CATSDPGQGARGYTF. The CDR3 nucleotides are TGTGCCACCAGTGACCCGGGACAGGGAGCTCGAGGCTACACCTTC.

The chain carries TRBV28 and TRBJ2-7, with D possibly TRBD1 on 6 matching bases. From germline, CDR1 is MDHEN and CDR2 SYDVKM. This CDR3 contains 17 residues. Between the trimmed V and J ends, which lost 5 bases and 4 bases, there was a span of 24 bases. The DNA of the CDR3 is TGTGCCAGCAGTCTTCAAACCGGGACAATAAGACCTTACGAGCAGTACTTC. Protein product: CASSLQTGTIRPYEQYF. Together with reference TRBV28 and TRBJ2-7, the CDR3 gives the full variable domain: DVKVTQSSRYLVKRTGEKVFLECVQDMDHENMFWYRQDPGLGLRLIYFSYDVKMKEKGDIPEGYSVSREKKERFSLILESASTNQTSMYLCASSLQTGTIRPYEQYFGPGTRLTVT.